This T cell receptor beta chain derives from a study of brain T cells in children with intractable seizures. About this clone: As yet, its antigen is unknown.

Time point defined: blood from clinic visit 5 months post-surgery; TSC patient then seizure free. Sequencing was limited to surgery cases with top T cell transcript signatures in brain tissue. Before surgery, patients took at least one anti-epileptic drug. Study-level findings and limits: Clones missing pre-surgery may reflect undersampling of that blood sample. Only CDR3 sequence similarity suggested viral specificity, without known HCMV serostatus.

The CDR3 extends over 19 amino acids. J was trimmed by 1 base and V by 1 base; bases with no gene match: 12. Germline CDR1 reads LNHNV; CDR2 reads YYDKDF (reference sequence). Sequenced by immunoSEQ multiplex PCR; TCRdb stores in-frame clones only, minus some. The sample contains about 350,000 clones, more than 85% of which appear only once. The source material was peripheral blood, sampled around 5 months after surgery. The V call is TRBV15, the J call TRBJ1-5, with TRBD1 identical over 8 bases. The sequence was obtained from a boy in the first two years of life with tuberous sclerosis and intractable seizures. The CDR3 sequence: CATSRVPWGTGISNQPQHF. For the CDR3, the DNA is TGTGCCACCAGCAGAGTCCCCTGGGGGACAGGAATAAGCAATCAGCCCCAGCATTTT. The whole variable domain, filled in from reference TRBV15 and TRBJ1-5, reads DAMVIQNPRYQVTQFGKPVTLSCSQTLNHNVMYWYQQKSSQAPKLLFHYYDKDFNNEADTPDNFQSRRPNTSFCFLDIRSPGLGDTAMYLCATSRVPWGTGISNQPQHFGDGTRLSIL.